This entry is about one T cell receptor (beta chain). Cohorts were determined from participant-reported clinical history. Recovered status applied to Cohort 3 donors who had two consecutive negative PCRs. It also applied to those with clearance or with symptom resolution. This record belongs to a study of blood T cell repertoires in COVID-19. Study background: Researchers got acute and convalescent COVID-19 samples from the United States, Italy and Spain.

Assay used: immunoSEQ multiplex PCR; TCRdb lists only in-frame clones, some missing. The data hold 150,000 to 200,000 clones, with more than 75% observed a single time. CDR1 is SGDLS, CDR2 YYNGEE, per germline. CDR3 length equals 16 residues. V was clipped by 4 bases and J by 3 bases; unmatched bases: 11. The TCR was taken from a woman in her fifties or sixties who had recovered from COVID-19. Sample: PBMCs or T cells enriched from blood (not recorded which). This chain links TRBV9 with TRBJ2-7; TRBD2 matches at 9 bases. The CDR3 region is CASSLGGVAGVYEQYF. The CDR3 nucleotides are TGTGCCAGCAGCCTCGGGGGAGTAGCGGGGGTCTACGAGCAGTACTTC.